This entry concerns a single T cell receptor beta chain. The antigen is not known. The data were taken from a study of blood T cells in healthy people across ages. Study-wide points: Among long-lived donors, naive CD4+ cells were more numerous and diversity higher than in aged donors.

The CDR3 runs to 14 residues. Germline V gene data show CDR1 as SGDLS and CDR2 as YYNGEE. The V end lost 3 bases, the J end lost 0 bases, and 9 bases lay between the germline ends. Donors gave ten milliliters of peripheral blood apiece. Next came a second PCR, run for about 7 to 12 cycles, which used a sample-barcoded 5' primer along with a J-beta primer mix. Each cDNA molecule carried a tag from a template-switch adaptor that contained 12 random nucleotides. TCRdb ran MiXCR on the 5' RACE reads and lists one entry per CDR3 protein. This sample has about 620,000 distinct CDR3 sequences, with roughly 21% found just once.

This sequence originates from a man between 65 and 85 years old in good health. The chain employs TRBV9 and TRBJ2-5; D gene uncertain. Source material: blood. In DNA form, the CDR3 reads TGTGCCAGCAGCGCACTGGACCACCAAGAGACCCAGTACTTC. Its translation is CASSALDHQETQYF.